The 27 T cell receptor beta chains listed next were all sequenced from one sample in a study of radiotherapy plus CTLA-4 blockade in lung cancer. This table comes from immunoSEQ multiplex PCR, and its TCRdb copy is limited to in-frame clones, with some not included. The sample yields more than 60,000 clones, approximately 76% seen once. Sequenced material: peripheral blood, taken from a patient treated with radiotherapy plus ipilimumab. Receptors were obtained from a human donor with non-small cell lung cancer who had a complete response to radiotherapy plus ipilimumab.

The chain combines TRBV5-8 with TRBJ2-7; 7 nucleotides match TRBD2. The germline CDR1 and CDR2 sequences are SGHTS and YDEGEE. J lost 5 bases, V lost 3 bases, and 5 bases had no gene match. CDR3 size: 13 residues. The CDR3 region has the DNA TGTGCCAGCAGCTCGACTAGCTGGGACGAGCAGTACTTC. Translation: CASSSTSWDEQYF.

The V gene is TRBV11-2, the J gene TRBJ2-7; 9 bases agree with TRBD1. V shed 4 bases and J 3 bases; nucleotides not matched to a gene: 7. Germline loops: CDR1 SGHAT, CDR2 FQNNGV. This CDR3 is built from 15 residues. The CDR3 sequence is CASSYTPGQGYEQYF. The DNA for the CDR3 is TGTGCCAGCAGCTACACACCGGGACAGGGCTACGAGCAGTACTTC.

V gene TRBV7-9 combines with J gene TRBJ1-4; D possibly corresponds to TRBD1 (6 bases). Trimming took 4 bases from V and 5 from J, leaving 8 bases between them. The CDR3 consists of 13 residues. CDR1 and CDR2 from the germline V gene are SEHNR and FQNEAQ (reference sequence). Here the CDR3 DNA reads TGTGCCAGCAGCTACAGGGCCAATGAAAAACTGTTTTTT. Encoded protein: CASSYRANEKLFF. The full variable domain, its missing parts supplied by reference TRBV7-9 and TRBJ1-4, is DTGVSQNPRHKITKRGQNVTFRCDPISEHNRLYWYRQTLGQGPEFLTYFQNEAQLEKSRLLSDRFSAERPKGSFSTLEIQRTEQGDSAMYLCASSYRANEKLFFGSGTQLSVL.

The chain joins TRBV5-1 to TRBJ2-7; TRBD1 matches 7 bases. Germline CDR1 is SGHRS and CDR2 is YFSETQ. This CDR3 spans 13 amino acids. Trimming removed 7 bases from V and 6 bases from J; junction bases left unmatched: 10. CDR3 coding DNA: TGCGCCAGCTCTCAGGGGGACAACGTCGAGCAGTACTTC. Amino acid sequence: CASSQGDNVEQYF.

The rearrangement links TRBV27 to TRBJ1-5; unclear D gene. Germline CDR1 reads MNHEY; CDR2 reads SMNVEV (reference sequence). The CDR3 sequence is 13 residues long. With 3 bases removed from V and 2 bases from J, the gap between germline ends came to 5 bases. The CDR3 sequence is CASSFRGNQPQHF. The CDR3 DNA is TGTGCCAGCAGTTTTCGGGGCAATCAGCCCCAGCATTTT.

The chain employs TRBV6-1 and TRBJ2-5; no clear D gene. The J call may not be correct, given that the DNA end is closer to TRBJ2-7. CDR1 and CDR2 from the germline V gene are MNHNS and SASEGT. The CDR3 extends over 15 amino acids. CDR3 DNA sequence: TGTGCCAGCAGTGAGGTATCACGAAGCTCCTACGAGCAGTACTTC. Translating gives CASSEVSRSSYEQYF.

The chain couples TRBV4-1 to TRBJ1-5, with D perhaps matching TRBD1 (6 bases). CDR3 size: 16 residues. Germline CDR1 and CDR2: MGHRA and YSYEKL. Trimming pared 1 base from V and 7 bases from J, leaving 17 bases between. CDR3 coding DNA: TGCGCCAGCAGCCAAGCCCCCGGCGGGGGCTGGCAGCCCCAGCATTTT. Translation: CASSQAPGGGWQPQHF.

The chain employs TRBV9 and TRBJ1-2; TRBD1 agrees at 12 bases. V lost 3 bases and J lost 8; bases outside the gene matches: 8. In germline, CDR1 is SGDLS, CDR2 YYNGEE. This CDR3 spans 15 amino acids. The CDR3 DNA sequence: TGTGCCAGCAGCGGGAGGGACAGGGGGCTTAAGGGCTACACCTTC. Amino acid sequence: CASSGRDRGLKGYTF.

The chain links TRBV6-6 to TRBJ1-2, with 7 bases fitting TRBD1. CDR3 length: 13 amino acids. J gave up 10 bases and V 6 bases, and 11 bases lay outside the gene matches. Germline assignment: CDR1 MNHNY and CDR2 SVGAGI (reference sequence). The CDR3 sequence is CASSDSGTDVYTF. The DNA of the CDR3 is TGTGCCAGCAGCGACAGTGGGACAGACGTCTACACCTTC.

The chain links TRBV28 to TRBJ1-1, with a tentative D call TRBD1 (5 bases). This CDR3 spans 14 amino acids. Looked up from germline, CDR1 is MDHEN and CDR2 is SYDVKM. The V and J ends lost 10 bases and 6 bases respectively, with 21 bases between them. The CDR3 nucleotides are TGTGCCACCTTACGCTCGTCCGCCAGGGCTGAAGCTTTCTTT. Translating gives CATLRSSARAEAFF.

V usage is TRBV28 and J usage is TRBJ2-5; maybe TRBD1 (6 bases). The J call is doubtful: the DNA matches TRBJ2-7 better. The length of the CDR3 is 12 residues. The germline gives CDR1 MDHEN, CDR2 SYDVKM. The CDR3 DNA sequence: TGTGCCAGCAGTCCCGGACAGAACGAGCAGTACTTC. It translates to CASSPGQNEQYF.

This clone was picked up one time. CDR3 region: CASSPLLGSHEKLFF. Written as DNA, the CDR3 is TGTGCCAGCTCACCATTGCTAGGCTCCCATGAAAAACTGTTTTTT. This chain connects TRBV18 to TRBJ1-4, with D hard to call. Trimming left V 2 bases short and J 6 bases short, with 13 bases between. Germline V gene lookup returns CDR1 KGHSH and CDR2 LQKENI. CDR3 length equals 15 residues.

This clone was seen a handful of times. CDR3 sequence: CAWSVGAGAGEQYF. The DNA for the CDR3 is TGTGCCTGGAGTGTTGGAGCGGGAGCGGGGGAGCAGTACTTC. V and J are TRBV30 and TRBJ2-7, with 8 bases aligning to TRBD2. Trimming removed 0 bases from V and 7 bases from J; junction bases left unmatched: 8. The CDR3 is 14 residues long. CDR1 is GTSNPN, CDR2 SVGIG, per germline (reference sequence).

The rearrangement links TRBV27 to TRBJ2-7; 11 nucleotides align to TRBD2. CDR1 MNHEY and CDR2 SMNVEV come from the germline V gene (reference sequence). Trimming took 5 bases from V and 4 from J; bases not matched to a gene: 10. The CDR3 length is 16 residues. CDR3 nucleotides: TGTGCCAGCAGTCCGTCTCGACTAGCGGGAAGTTACGAGCAGTACTTC. Amino acids: CASSPSRLAGSYEQYF.

V usage is TRBV5-1 and J usage is TRBJ2-7; 9 bases map to TRBD2. The CDR3 has 14 residues. V lost 4 bases, J lost 3 bases, and 5 bases stayed unmatched. Germline V gene lookup returns CDR1 SGHRS and CDR2 YFSETQ. As DNA, the CDR3 is TGCGCCAGCAGCCGTTCTAGCGGGGACTACGAGCAGTACTTC. As protein: CASSRSSGDYEQYF.

This chain uses TRBV4-2 with TRBJ1-4; no clear D. The CDR3 has 20 residues. V lost 1 base and J lost 8, with 29 bases in between. From germline, CDR1 is LGHNA and CDR2 YNFKEQ. The CDR3 spells CASSQADRRVVGAVGEKLFF. DNA of the CDR3: TGTGCCAGCAGCCAAGCGGACCGGCGCGTTGTGGGAGCAGTTGGGGAAAAACTGTTTTTT.

The V call is TRBV10-1, the J call TRBJ2-7, with 8 bases fitting TRBD2. Trimming removed 5 bases from V and 2 bases from J; junction bases left unmatched: 2. CDR3 length: 13 residues. Germline V gene sequence: CDR1 WNHNN, CDR2 SYGVQD (reference sequence). The CDR3 loop is CASSRGLAYEQYF. In nucleotides, the CDR3 is TGCGCCAGCAGTCGGGGACTAGCCTACGAGCAGTACTTC.

The chain combines TRBV4-2 with TRBJ2-3; D gene ambiguous. Germline V gives CDR1 LGHNA, CDR2 YNFKEQ. V dropped 3 bases and J dropped 5 bases, with 3 bases sitting between them. This CDR3 region has 11 residues. CDR3 protein: CASSHRDTQYF. CDR3 nucleotide sequence: TGTGCCAGCAGCCATCGAGATACGCAGTATTTT.

This chain joins TRBV28 and TRBJ2-7, with 10 positions matching TRBD1. The CDR3 runs to 14 residues. V shed 6 bases and J 7 bases; nucleotides not matched to a gene: 9. The V gene's germline CDR1 is MDHEN and CDR2 SYDVKM. The CDR3: CASSRDRGTREQYF. The DNA for the CDR3 is TGTGCCAGCAGCCGGGACAGGGGTACGAGAGAGCAGTACTTC.

The rearrangement links TRBV6-6 to TRBJ1-1; D is undetermined. The CDR3 loop spans 15 amino acids. CDR1 is MNHNY, CDR2 SVGAGI, per germline (reference sequence). Trimming shortened V by 0 bases and J by 5 bases, and 13 bases separated the two germline ends. The CDR3 protein is CASSYSLAANTEAFF. CDR3 sequence (DNA): TGTGCCAGCAGTTACTCACTAGCGGCAAATACTGAAGCTTTCTTT.

By sample share, this clone is medium-sized. This sequence joins TRBV12-5 and TRBJ1-4, with 9 bases fitting TRBD1. Germline CDR1 reads LGHNT; CDR2 reads FRNRAP. V was pared by 0 bases and J by 0 bases, with 8 bases of the junction left unmatched. The CDR3 covers 19 residues. The CDR3 loop reads CASGLVRGTGLATNEKLFF. The CDR3 nucleotides read TGTGCTAGTGGTTTGGTACGTGGGACAGGGCTTGCAACTAATGAAAAACTGTTTTTT.

The chain employs TRBV4-2 and TRBJ2-5, with 13 bases aligning to TRBD2. The J call is uncertain, as TRBJ2-7 better fits the DNA end. The CDR3 totals 15 residues. In germline, CDR1 is LGHNA, CDR2 YNFKEQ. The CDR3 nucleotides are TGTGCCAGCAGCCAGGGGACTAGCGGGGACTACGAGCAGTACTTC. It is translated as CASSQGTSGDYEQYF.

This clone was observed a handful of times. This chain uses TRBV7-2 with TRBJ1-5; D is unresolved. The CDR3 contains 15 residues. Deletions cut 2 bases from V and 5 bases from J, with 13 bases between. Germline V lookup: CDR1 SGHTA, CDR2 FQGNSA. Here the CDR3 reads CASSLRVGDHQPQHF. The CDR3 coding sequence is TGTGCCAGCAGCTTACGAGTCGGAGACCATCAGCCCCAGCATTTT.

The rearrangement links TRBV2 to TRBJ1-4, with D uncertain. The CDR3 loop spans 17 amino acids. CDR1 SNHLY and CDR2 FYNNEI come from the germline V gene. The V end lost 3 bases, the J end lost 5 bases, and 19 bases lay between the germline ends. Here the CDR3 reads CASSDPGFAGGNEKLFF. CDR3 sequence (DNA): TGTGCCAGCAGTGACCCCGGTTTTGCAGGAGGGAATGAAAAACTGTTTTTT. The complete variable domain, with remaining parts taken from reference TRBV2 and TRBJ1-4, reads EPEVTQTPSHQVTQMGQEVILRCVPISNHLYFYWYRQILGQKVEFLVSFYNNEISEKSEIFDDQFSVERPDGSNFTLKIRSTKLEDSAMYFCASSDPGFAGGNEKLFFGSGTQLSVL.

V and J are TRBV4-3 and TRBJ2-5, with TRBD2 matching over 13 bases. V shed 0 bases, J shed 4 bases, and the junction held 8 bases outside the gene matches. The CDR3 loop spans 18 amino acids. Per germline, CDR1 LGHNA and CDR2 YSLEER. The CDR3 sequence is CASSQEGLRTSGGETQYF. In nucleotides, the CDR3 is TGCGCCAGCAGCCAAGAGGGATTGAGGACTAGCGGGGGAGAGACCCAGTACTTC.

This chain uses TRBV7-9 with TRBJ2-3; TRBD2 agrees at 7 bases. V lost 5 bases, J lost 1 base, and 15 bases stayed unmatched. The germline V gene encodes CDR1 SEHNR and CDR2 FQNEAQ (reference sequence). The CDR3 runs 18 residues. The CDR3 is CASSPWRVAGTRTDTQYF. The CDR3 DNA reads TGTGCCAGCAGCCCCTGGCGGGTAGCGGGCACACGCACAGATACGCAGTATTTT. Full variable domain (remainder filled in from reference TRBV7-9 and TRBJ2-3): DTGVSQNPRHKITKRGQNVTFRCDPISEHNRLYWYRQTLGQGPEFLTYFQNEAQLEKSRLLSDRFSAERPKGSFSTLEIQRTEQGDSAMYLCASSPWRVAGTRTDTQYFGPGTRLTVL.

The chain carries TRBV10-1 and TRBJ2-7, with 7 positions matching TRBD1. J was trimmed by 4 bases and V by 5 bases; bases with no gene match: 8. Germline V CDR1 and CDR2: WNHNN, SYGVQD (reference sequence). The CDR3 covers 14 residues. CDR3 region: CASSSDRDSYEQYF. The CDR3 bases are TGCGCCAGCAGTTCCGACAGGGATAGTTACGAGCAGTACTTC.